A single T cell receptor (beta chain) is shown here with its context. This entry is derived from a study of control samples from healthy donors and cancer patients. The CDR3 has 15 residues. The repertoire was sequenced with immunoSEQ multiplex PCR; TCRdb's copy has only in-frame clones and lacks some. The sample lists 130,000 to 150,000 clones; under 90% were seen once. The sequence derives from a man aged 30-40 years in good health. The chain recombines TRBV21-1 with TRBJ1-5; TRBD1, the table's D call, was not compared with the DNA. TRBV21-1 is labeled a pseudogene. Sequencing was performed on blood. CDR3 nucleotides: TGTGCCAGCAGCTACGGACAGGGTTGGGATCAGCCCCAGCATTTT. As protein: CASSYGQGWDQPQHF.